This TCR beta chain comes out of a study of shared clonotypes between healthy human individuals. CD45RO-negative CD8 cells positively selected for CCR7 made up the naive population, which excluded terminally differentiated effector memory CD45RA+ cells. Measured with immunoSEQ multiplex PCR; TCRdb has only the in-frame clones, and not every one. The repertoire consists of 630,000 or so clones, with roughly 98% occurring once and the leading ten covering approximately 0.33%. This clone showed up just once. V lost 4 bases and J lost 5; bases outside the gene matches: 16. The CDR3 consists of 17 residues. Germline V gene lookup returns CDR1 SGDLS and CDR2 YYNGEE.

The receptor was derived from a young man in good health. Sequencing used naive CD8+ T cells sorted from blood. V is TRBV9 and J is TRBJ2-5; 8 bases align to TRBD1. The CDR3 loop reads CASSRFYPGGLRETQYF. CDR3 bases: TGTGCCAGCAGCCGATTTTACCCAGGGGGCCTGAGGGAGACCCAGTACTTC.